This T cell receptor (beta chain) appears in the sequencing data of a study of metastatic and nonmetastatic thyroid tumors. Study-wide background: Across blood and tumor or nodule tissue, repertoires from malignant and benign thyroid patients were compared with one another. Study findings and constraints: In both blood and tumor samples, TCR beta diversity was reported significantly higher for malignant than benign nodules.

No treatment had been given to any patient before thyroid surgery. Only one count was recorded for this clone. The antigen remains unidentified. There are 15 residues in the CDR3. The germline V gene has CDR1 SGHTA and CDR2 FQGTGA. Trimming shortened V by 2 bases and J by 7 bases, and 12 bases separated the two germline ends. As handled by the study authors: Built for papillary thyroid cancer, a distant-metastasis classifier drew on CDR3 differences across clinicopathological groups. MiXCR was used by TCRdb to re-call the PCR reads. The V and J calls and clone size are TCRdb's, not the authors'. The sample includes 53,000 or so clones, 20% to 25% of them seen just once.

The V gene is TRBV7-3, the J gene TRBJ1-6; D not certain. The clonotype was recovered from a female donor with papillary thyroid cancer or a benign thyroid nodule (not recorded which). Some clones in this sample may be carry-over from other donors' samples. The sequencing sample was made of blood. The CDR3 nucleotides read TGTGCCAGCAGCTTAGGGCGGGTTTCGAATTCACCCCTCCACTTT. Its translation is CASSLGRVSNSPLHF.